Following are 21 T cell receptor beta chains from one sample sequenced in a study of cytomegalovirus exposure and HLA in healthy donors. The PCR ran on 60 Vbeta and 13 Jbeta primers. TCRdb's table, derived via immunoSEQ multiplex PCR, lists solely in-frame clones and lacks some. The sample contains under 200,000 clones, roughly 80% of which appear only once. Sequenced: PBMCs. The receptors were sampled from a man younger than 45 in good health and CMV-seropositive.

This chain connects TRBV7-9 to TRBJ2-5; 9 nucleotides line up with TRBD1. The CDR3 runs to 15 residues. Germline CDR1 SEHNR, CDR2 FQNEAQ (reference sequence). Trimming took 4 bases from V and 5 from J; bases not matched to a gene: 8. The CDR3 reads CASSSGTGMKETQYF. Written as DNA, the CDR3 is TGTGCCAGCAGCTCCGGGACAGGGATGAAGGAGACCCAGTACTTC.

This clone has only a few counts. V is TRBV13 and J is TRBJ1-6, with 9 bases aligning to TRBD1. The CDR3 has 14 amino acids. The germline CDR1 and CDR2 sequences are PRHDT and FYEKMQ (reference sequence). With 5 bases clipped from V and 6 bases from J, the junction kept 2 bases outside the gene matches. The CDR3, as DNA: TGTGCCAGCAGCCAGGGACAGGGTAATTCACCCCTCCACTTT. It codes for CASSQGQGNSPLHF. The full variable domain, completed using reference TRBV13 and TRBJ1-6, is AAGVIQSPRHLIKEKRETATLKCYPIPRHDTVYWYQQGPGQDPQFLISFYEKMQSDKGSIPDRFSAQQFSDYHSELNMSSLELGDSALYFCASSQGQGNSPLHFGNGTRLTVT.

CDR3 sequence reads: CASSLRDIRTDTQYF. CDR3 in DNA: TGCGCCAGCAGCCTCCGGGACATCCGCACAGATACGCAGTATTTT. The chain has TRBV5-1 and TRBJ2-3, with D perhaps TRBD1 (6 bases). The germline V and J ends were trimmed by 4 bases and 1 base, with 13 bases remaining between them. The V gene's germline CDR1 is SGHRS and CDR2 YFSETQ. This CDR3 has 15 residues.

The chain has TRBV5-1 and TRBJ2-1; 10 nucleotides match TRBD1. Losses at the gene ends were 6 bases for V and 6 bases for J; bases not matched to a gene: 6. Germline CDR1 reads SGHRS; CDR2 reads YFSETQ. The CDR3 consists of 14 residues. The CDR3 DNA sequence: TGCGCCAGCATTCGGGACAGGGGTGGCAATGAGCAGTTCTTC. It is translated as CASIRDRGGNEQFF.

The chain links TRBV19 to TRBJ2-5; possibly TRBD1 for D (5 bases). Trimming cost V 1 base and J 5 bases, with 11 bases left between them. Germline assignment: CDR1 LNHDA and CDR2 SQIVND (reference sequence). The CDR3 is 14 amino acids. Here the CDR3 reads CASSIGGARETQYF. The CDR3 nucleotides are TGTGCCAGTAGTATAGGTGGGGCGCGGGAGACCCAGTACTTC.

A few counts support this clone. J is TRBJ1-6 and V is TRBV4-1; 7 bases line up with TRBD1. In germline, CDR1 is MGHRA, CDR2 YSYEKL. With V trimmed by 2 bases and J by 4 bases, 5 bases remained unmatched. This CDR3 is built from 16 residues. For the CDR3, the DNA is TGCGCCAGCAGCCAATCATTGGGACAGTATAATTCACCCCTCCACTTT. It encodes CASSQSLGQYNSPLHF.

The V call is TRBV5-4, the J call TRBJ2-1; D uncertain. There are 13 residues in the CDR3. Trimming pared 3 bases from V and 1 base from J, leaving 5 bases between. Per germline, CDR1 SGHNT and CDR2 YYREEE (reference sequence). The CDR3 sequence: CASSSVSYNEQFF. Written as DNA, the CDR3 is TGTGCCAGCAGCTCAGTATCCTACAATGAGCAGTTCTTC.

This chain links TRBV28 with TRBJ2-7; D is perhaps TRBD1 (5 bases). The CDR3 extends over 15 amino acids. Germline CDR1 is MDHEN and CDR2 is SYDVKM. Trimming pared 6 bases from V and 1 base from J, leaving 16 bases between. CDR3 in amino acids: CASSRVGRVSYEQYF. The CDR3 nucleotides are TGTGCCAGCAGCCGGGTGGGCAGGGTTTCCTACGAGCAGTACTTC.

The rearrangement links TRBV6-5 to TRBJ1-1; D remains unclear. This CDR3 region has 13 residues. Germline loops: CDR1 MNHEY, CDR2 SVGAGI. Trimming shortened V by 2 bases and J by 3 bases, and 7 bases separated the two germline ends. CDR3 in DNA: TGTGCCAGCAGTTACAGGCGGGACACTGAAGCTTTCTTT. Its translation: CASSYRRDTEAFF.

The CDR3 DNA reads as TGCGCCAGCAGCTTGGGGACGGGGAAGAACTATGGCTACACCTTC. This gives the protein CASSLGTGKNYGYTF. This rearrangement joins TRBV5-1 to TRBJ1-2; D ambiguous. The length of the CDR3 is 15 residues. The germline CDR1 and CDR2 sequences are SGHRS and YFSETQ. The V end was cut by 0 bases, the J end by 2 bases, with 11 bases between.

This clone has just one count. This CDR3 is CASRLAGGDTGELFF. CDR3 nucleotides: TGTGCCAGCAGATTAGCGGGGGGGGACACCGGGGAGCTGTTTTTT. The chain carries TRBV27 and TRBJ2-2, with 11 bases lining up with TRBD2. CDR1 is MNHEY, CDR2 SMNVEV, per germline (reference sequence). CDR3 size: 15 residues. With V trimmed by 6 bases and J by 3 bases, 3 bases remained unmatched.

This chain links TRBV27 with TRBJ2-2; no clear D gene. CDR1 and CDR2 (germline): MNHEY, SMNVEV (reference sequence). The CDR3 runs 14 residues. V was trimmed by 4 bases and J by 1 base, leaving 7 bases between them. The chain's CDR3 is CASSSHMNTGELFF. Written as DNA, the CDR3 is TGTGCCAGCAGTTCGCACATGAACACCGGGGAGCTGTTTTTT.

The chain employs TRBV30 and TRBJ1-1, with 8 nucleotides matching TRBD1. CDR1 is GTSNPN, CDR2 SVGIG, per germline (reference sequence). Trimming removed 5 bases from V and 0 bases from J; junction bases left unmatched: 5. This CDR3 has 14 amino acids. CDR3 DNA sequence: TGTGCCTGGTCATACAGGGGGATGAACACTGAAGCTTTCTTT. Encoded protein: CAWSYRGMNTEAFF. The full variable domain, with the rest looked up from reference TRBV30 and TRBJ1-1, is SQTIHQWPATLVQPVGSPLSLECTVEGTSNPNLYWYRQAAGRGLQLLFYSVGIGQISSEVPQNLSASRPQDRQFILSSKKLLLSDSGFYLCAWSYRGMNTEAFFGQGTRLTVV.

The chain combines TRBV28 with TRBJ1-5, with a possible D match to TRBD1 (5 bases). The CDR3 consists of 15 residues. Germline-derived CDR1 and CDR2 are MDHEN and SYDVKM. The germline V and J ends were trimmed by 7 bases and 1 base, with 14 bases remaining between them. CDR3: CASIRGGASNQPQHF. The CDR3 region has the DNA TGTGCCAGCATTCGGGGGGGAGCGAGCAATCAGCCCCAGCATTTT.

The chain employs TRBV9 and TRBJ2-1; D unclear. Trimming removed 4 bases at V and 11 bases at J, with 25 bases between. The CDR3 has 16 amino acids. Per the germline V gene, CDR1 is SGDLS and CDR2 is YYNGEE. This CDR3 reads CASSQQVAEPSRKQFF. The CDR3, as DNA: TGTGCCAGCAGCCAGCAGGTGGCAGAGCCTTCCCGTAAGCAGTTCTTC.

This clone was counted a single time. This CDR3 is CASSRDREGYGYTF. The CDR3 DNA reads as TGTGCCAGCAGCAGGGACAGGGAAGGGTATGGCTACACCTTC. The genes are TRBV5-4 and TRBJ1-2; 9 bases are a match to TRBD1. The CDR3 extends over 14 amino acids. Trimming at V came to 4 bases and at J to 5 bases, leaving 6 bases not matched to a gene. Germline CDR1 reads SGHNT; CDR2 reads YYREEE (reference sequence). Drawing the rest from reference TRBV5-4 and TRBJ1-2, the complete variable domain is ETGVTQSPTHLIKTRGQQVTLRCSSQSGHNTVSWYQQALGQGPQFIFQYYREEENGRGNFPPRFSGLQFPNYSSELNVNALELDDSALYLCASSRDREGYGYTFGSGTRLTVV.

The chain employs TRBV30 and TRBJ2-2; the D gene could be TRBD1 or TRBD2 (5 bases each). CDR1 is GTSNPN and CDR2 is SVGIG in the germline V gene (reference sequence). V shed 8 bases and J shed 1 base, with 11 bases lying between them. The CDR3 length is 13 residues. In DNA, the CDR3 is TGTGCCGGGACCGCCAGGAACACCGGGGAGCTGTTTTTT. Residues: CAGTARNTGELFF.

The genes are TRBV19 and TRBJ2-3; maybe TRBD1 (5 bases). CDR1 LNHDA and CDR2 SQIVND come from the germline V gene (reference sequence). Between the trimmed V and J ends, which lost 7 bases and 4 bases, there was a span of 12 bases. The CDR3 runs to 13 residues. Here the CDR3 reads CASTTGGADTQYF. CDR3 sequence (DNA): TGTGCCAGTACAACAGGTGGGGCAGATACGCAGTATTTT.

The chain joins TRBV19 to TRBJ1-6, with D tentatively TRBD1 (6 bases). The CDR3 length is 14 residues. Per the germline V gene, CDR1 is LNHDA and CDR2 is SQIVND (reference sequence). V lost 3 bases to trimming and J lost 7 bases, with 10 bases between them. In nucleotides, the CDR3 is TGTGCCAGTAGTATCTCGGACAGCAATTCACCCCTCCACTTT. Protein: CASSISDSNSPLHF.

The rearrangement joins TRBV29-1 to TRBJ1-2; 8 bases fit TRBD1. V lost 5 bases, J lost 4 bases, and 0 bases stayed unmatched. Germline lookup yields CDR1 SQVTM and CDR2 ANQGSEA. The CDR3 sequence is 11 residues long. This CDR3 reads CSVQGAYGYTF. In DNA, the CDR3 is TGCAGCGTTCAGGGGGCCTATGGCTACACCTTC.

The CDR3 nucleotides are TGTGCCAGCAGTGAAGAAGCGGATACGCAGTATTTT. This encodes CASSEEADTQYF. This chain links TRBV6-1 with TRBJ2-3, with unresolved D. The CDR3 spans 12 residues. Trimming took off 1 base at V and 6 bases at J, with 5 bases between the two ends. Looked up from germline, CDR1 is MNHNS and CDR2 is SASEGT.